These T cell receptor beta chains were read from a single sample in a study of blood T cells in healthy people across ages. TCRdb re-called the 5' RACE reads through MiXCR, storing one row per CDR3 protein. The repertoire holds hundreds of thousands of distinct CDR3 sequences, less than 80% seen once, with roughly a quarter in the top ten. The sample comprised blood. The source of these receptors is a young man in good health. The CDR3 runs from the conserved cysteine through the conserved F or W. D genes are given only for firm matches. For some rows the clone size is stated as once, few or many, or as a class when expanded; others skip it.

cdr3_aa: CASSLDRASGNTIYF
cdr3_nt: TGTGCCAGCAGCTTAGACAGGGCCTCTGGAAACACCATATATTTT
clone_size: NA
d_call: NA
v_call: TRBV7-2
j_call: TRBJ1-3

cdr3_aa: CSADRALAGLYEQYF
cdr3_nt: TGCAGTGCGGACAGGGCACTAGCGGGGCTCTACGAGCAGTACTTC
clone_size: NA
d_call: TRBD2
v_call: TRBV20-1
j_call: TRBJ2-7

cdr3_aa: CASSTAGYLTGTQYF
cdr3_nt: TGTGCCAGCAGCACCGCAGGATACCTCACAGGTACGCAGTATTTT
clone_size: NA
d_call: NA
v_call: TRBV9
j_call: TRBJ2-3

cdr3_aa: CASSSEVGEQFF
cdr3_nt: TGTGCCAGCAGTTCAGAGGTGGGTGAGCAGTTCTTC
clone_size: few
d_call: NA
v_call: TRBV27
j_call: TRBJ2-1

cdr3_aa: CASSQEQGDYGYTF
cdr3_nt: TGCGCCAGCAGCCAAGAGCAGGGCGACTATGGCTACACCTTC
clone_size: few
d_call: NA
v_call: TRBV4-3
j_call: TRBJ1-2

cdr3_aa: CAALTGGKTVNTEAFF
cdr3_nt: TGTGCCGCCCTGACAGGGGGCAAAACGGTGAACACTGAAGCTTTCTTT
clone_size: NA
d_call: TRBD1
v_call: TRBV28
j_call: TRBJ1-1

cdr3_aa: CASSLVGVSDGYTF
cdr3_nt: TGCGCCAGCAGCTTGGTTGGGGTTTCTGATGGCTACACCTTC
clone_size: NA
d_call: NA
v_call: TRBV5-1
j_call: TRBJ1-2

cdr3_aa: CASSPGSGGSPLNEQFF
cdr3_nt: TGTGCCAGCAGCCCAGGGAGCGGGGGGTCCCCTTTGAATGAGCAGTTCTTC
clone_size: once
d_call: TRBD2
v_call: TRBV7-3
j_call: TRBJ2-1

cdr3_aa: CASSGTGTRMFNEQFF
cdr3_nt: TGTGCCAGCAGTGGGACCGGGACTAGAATGTTCAATGAGCAGTTCTTC
clone_size: NA
d_call: TRBD2
v_call: TRBV12-3/TRBV12-4
j_call: TRBJ2-1

cdr3_aa: CSASGRERQETQYF
cdr3_nt: TGCAGTGCTTCCGGCCGGGAGCGACAAGAGACCCAGTACTTC
clone_size: NA
d_call: NA
v_call: TRBV20-1
j_call: TRBJ2-5

cdr3_aa: CASIGRANEQFF
cdr3_nt: TGTGCCAGCATAGGTAGGGCAAATGAGCAGTTCTTC
clone_size: NA
d_call: NA
v_call: TRBV4-2
j_call: TRBJ2-1

cdr3_aa: CASSYSDGGDGYTF
cdr3_nt: TGTGCCAGCAGTTACTCGGACGGTGGAGATGGCTACACCTTC
clone_size: NA
d_call: NA
v_call: TRBV6-6
j_call: TRBJ1-2

cdr3_aa: CSAVVSGGDNEQFF
cdr3_nt: TGCAGTGCGGTGGTTAGCGGGGGAGACAATGAGCAGTTCTTC
clone_size: NA
d_call: TRBD2
v_call: TRBV20-1
j_call: TRBJ2-1

cdr3_aa: CATSGSSVHEQYF
cdr3_nt: TGTGCCACCAGTGGGAGCAGCGTCCACGAGCAGTACTTC
clone_size: few
d_call: NA
v_call: TRBV24-1
j_call: TRBJ2-7

cdr3_aa: CASTGGQNSPLHF
cdr3_nt: TGTGCCAGCACGGGGGGTCAGAATTCACCCCTCCACTTT
clone_size: NA
d_call: NA
v_call: TRBV2
j_call: TRBJ1-6

cdr3_aa: CASSRRTVSNQPQHF
cdr3_nt: TGTGCCAGCAGTAGACGGACGGTGAGCAATCAGCCCCAGCATTTT
clone_size: NA
d_call: NA
v_call: TRBV12-3/TRBV12-4
j_call: TRBJ1-5

cdr3_aa: CASSLEPGRNYNEQFF
cdr3_nt: TGTGCCAGCAGCTTAGAGCCGGGACGGAACTACAATGAGCAGTTCTTC
clone_size: few
d_call: NA
v_call: TRBV7-2
j_call: TRBJ2-1

cdr3_aa: CSATSGTGDNEQFF
cdr3_nt: TGCAGCGCAACCTCCGGGACAGGGGACAATGAGCAGTTCTTC
clone_size: many
d_call: TRBD1
v_call: TRBV29-1
j_call: TRBJ2-1

cdr3_aa: CASSRTGGANADTQYF
cdr3_nt: TGTGCCAGCAGTCGAACCGGGGGGGCCAACGCAGATACGCAGTATTTT
clone_size: few
d_call: TRBD2
v_call: TRBV7-3
j_call: TRBJ2-3

cdr3_aa: CASSKGGYGYTF
cdr3_nt: TGTGCCAGCAGCAAGGGCGGCTATGGCTACACCTTC
clone_size: once
d_call: NA
v_call: TRBV6-5
j_call: TRBJ1-2

cdr3_aa: CASSSGDRRTAATQYF
cdr3_nt: TGTGCCAGCAGTTCTGGTGACAGGCGCACAGCAGCTACGCAGTATTTT
clone_size: NA
d_call: NA
v_call: TRBV6-2/TRBV6-3
j_call: TRBJ2-3

cdr3_aa: CASSHEFQGDGNEQFF
cdr3_nt: TGTGCCAGCAGCCACGAATTCCAGGGGGACGGAAATGAGCAGTTCTTC
clone_size: NA
d_call: TRBD1
v_call: TRBV4-2
j_call: TRBJ2-1